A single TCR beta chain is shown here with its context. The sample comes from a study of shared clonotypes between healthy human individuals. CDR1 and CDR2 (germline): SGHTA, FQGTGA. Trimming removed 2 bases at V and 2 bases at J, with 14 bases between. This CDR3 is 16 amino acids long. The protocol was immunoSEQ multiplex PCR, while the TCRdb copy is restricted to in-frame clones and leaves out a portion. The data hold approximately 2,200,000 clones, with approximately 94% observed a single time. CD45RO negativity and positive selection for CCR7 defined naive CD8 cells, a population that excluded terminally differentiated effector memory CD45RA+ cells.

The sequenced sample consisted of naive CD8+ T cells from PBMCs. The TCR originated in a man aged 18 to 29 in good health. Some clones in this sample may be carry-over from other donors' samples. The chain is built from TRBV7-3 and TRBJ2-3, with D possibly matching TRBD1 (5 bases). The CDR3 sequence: CASSLQGPSFTDTQYF. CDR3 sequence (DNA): TGTGCCAGCAGCTTACAGGGCCCCTCCTTCACAGATACGCAGTATTTT.